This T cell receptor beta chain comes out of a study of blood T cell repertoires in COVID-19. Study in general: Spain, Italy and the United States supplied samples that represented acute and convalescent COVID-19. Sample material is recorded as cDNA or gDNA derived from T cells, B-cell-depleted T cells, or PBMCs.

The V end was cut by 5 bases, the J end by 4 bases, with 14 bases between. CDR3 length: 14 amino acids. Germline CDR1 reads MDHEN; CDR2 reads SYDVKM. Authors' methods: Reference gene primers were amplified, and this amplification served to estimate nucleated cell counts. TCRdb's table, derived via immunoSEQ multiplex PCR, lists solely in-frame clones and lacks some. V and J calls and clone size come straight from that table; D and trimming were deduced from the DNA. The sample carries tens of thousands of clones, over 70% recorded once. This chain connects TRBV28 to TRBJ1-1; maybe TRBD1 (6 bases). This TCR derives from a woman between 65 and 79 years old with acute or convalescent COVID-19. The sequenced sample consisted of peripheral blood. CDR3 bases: TGTGCCAGCAGTCTTACAGGGAGGGTCACTGAAGCTTTCTTT. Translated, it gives CASSLTGRVTEAFF.